This is a list of T cell receptor beta chains from one sample in a study of CD8 T cells in Susac syndrome. Each CDR3 protein is one row after TCRdb ran MiXCR on the immunoSEQ multiplex PCR reads. This sample yields over 150,000 distinct CDR3 sequences, of which approximately 93% are seen a single time; under 0.095% belongs to the top ten. The sample was CD4+ T cells from PBMCs. Receptor source: a human donor with multiple sclerosis. Each CDR3 is given with its conserved first and last residue. Fields, in order: CDR3 length, clone size, D gene, J gene, V gene, CDR3 protein, CDR3 DNA. D genes are given only for firm matches. Size values are once, few and many counts, or a class for expanded clones, and some rows have none.

>13|.|.|TRBJ2-7|TRBV2
CASRATNSYEQYF
TGTGCCAGCAGGGCGACTAACTCCTACGAGCAGTACTTC
>14|once|.|TRBJ1-4|TRBV10-3
CAISADQSNEKLFF
TGTGCCATCTCGGCGGATCAGTCTAATGAAAAACTGTTTTTT
>15|once|.|TRBJ2-7|TRBV7-2
CASSPWGTREGEQYF
TGTGCCAGCAGCCCTTGGGGGACAAGGGAGGGCGAGCAGTACTTC
>15|.|.|TRBJ2-2|TRBV15
CATSSVGKNTGELFF
TGTGCCACCAGCAGCGTGGGGAAGAACACCGGGGAGCTGTTTTTT
>13|.|.|TRBJ2-5|TRBV24-1
CATSDFRKETQYF
TGTGCCACCAGTGATTTCAGGAAAGAGACCCAGTACTTC
>13|.|.|TRBJ1-2|TRBV28
CASSLTANYGYTF
TGTGCCAGCAGTTTAACAGCTAACTATGGCTACACCTTC
>17|.|.|TRBJ2-2|TRBV11-2
CASSSRSGIGGTGELFF
TGTGCCAGCAGCTCCCGATCGGGAATAGGAGGAACCGGGGAGCTGTTTTTT
>13|.|.|TRBJ2-7|TRBV5-4
CASSLLGGNEQYF
TGTGCCAGCAGCTTGCTAGGGGGTAACGAGCAGTACTTC
>13|.|.|TRBJ2-7|TRBV20-1
CSARRQSSYEQYF
TGCAGTGCTAGGAGACAGAGCTCCTACGAGCAGTACTTC
>15|.|.|TRBJ1-1|TRBV4-3
CASSQRPAGDTEAFF
TGCGCCAGCAGCCAGAGGCCGGCAGGGGACACTGAAGCTTTCTTT
>17|.|.|TRBJ2-2|TRBV5-1
CASNPGGSGRGAGELFF
TGCGCCAGCAACCCAGGCGGGTCCGGCAGGGGAGCCGGGGAGCTGTTTTTT
>12|.|.|TRBJ2-3|TRBV20-1
CSATRLTDTQYF
TGCAGTGCCACCCGGCTAACAGATACGCAGTATTTT
>15|.|TRBD1|TRBJ2-1|TRBV11-2
CASSFHQGQGDEQFF
TGTGCCAGCAGCTTCCACCAGGGACAGGGGGATGAGCAGTTCTTC
>12|.|.|TRBJ2-3|TRBV2
CASSVMTDTQYF
TGTGCCAGCAGTGTTATGACAGATACGCAGTATTTT
>16|.|TRBD2|TRBJ2-7|TRBV6-6
CASSSSGTSGSSEQYF
TGTGCCAGCAGTTCATCCGGGACTAGCGGGAGCTCCGAGCAGTACTTC
>15|.|TRBD2|TRBJ2-3|TRBV5-1
CASSPGTSGTYTQYF
TGCGCCAGCAGCCCCGGGACTAGCGGGACTTATACGCAGTATTTT